Below are 26 T cell receptor beta chains sequenced from a single sample in a study of blood T cells in healthy people across ages. Through a sample-barcoded 5' primer and a J-beta primer mix, a second PCR was run for about 6 to 11 cycles. MiXCR was run by TCRdb on the 5' RACE reads, yielding one entry per CDR3 protein. The sample holds 1.5 million to 2 million distinct CDR3 sequences; around 36% are singletons and the top ten take approximately 10%. Sequencing was carried out using blood. The source of these receptors is a woman in her 30s in good health.

The rearrangement links TRBV24-1 to TRBJ2-7; D is uncertain. The V and J ends lost 4 bases and 3 bases respectively, with 15 bases between them. The CDR3 contains 15 residues. The germline V gene encodes CDR1 KGHDR and CDR2 SFDVKD. The CDR3 loop reads CATSESSSPHYEQYF. CDR3 DNA sequence: TGTGCCACCAGTGAATCGTCCTCCCCTCACTACGAGCAGTACTTC.

V and J are TRBV10-3 and TRBJ1-1; D call uncertain. V was shortened by 6 bases and J by 4 bases, with 15 bases between the two germline ends. The germline gives CDR1 ENHRY, CDR2 SYGVKD. The CDR3 is 14 amino acids. This chain's CDR3 is CAISPSVGSTEAFF. In DNA, the CDR3 is TGTGCCATCAGCCCGAGCGTGGGTAGCACTGAAGCTTTCTTT.

This clonotype was seen a few times. The genes are TRBV30 and TRBJ2-7; the D gene is possibly TRBD1 (6 bases). The germline CDR1 and CDR2 sequences are GTSNPN and SVGIG (reference sequence). Trimming pared 5 bases from V and 3 bases from J, leaving 8 bases between. This CDR3 contains 11 residues. CDR3 in amino acids: CAWEQGYEQYF. DNA of the CDR3: TGTGCCTGGGAACAGGGCTACGAGCAGTACTTC.

This clonotype was seen a few times. J is TRBJ2-3 and V is TRBV6-6, with no clear D. The CDR3 is made up of 14 amino acids. Germline V gene data show CDR1 as MNHNY and CDR2 as SVGAGI (reference sequence). Trimming left V 7 bases short and J 5 bases short, with 16 bases between. The CDR3 here is CASTSSVTEDTQYF. The CDR3 nucleotides are TGTGCCAGCACTTCCTCGGTGACCGAAGATACGCAGTATTTT.

A few counts support this clonotype. The chain couples TRBV3-1 to TRBJ1-1; 8 positions agree with TRBD1. Germline CDR1 LGHDT, CDR2 YNNKEL (reference sequence). Unmatched junction bases numbered 6, after V lost 2 bases and J lost 4 bases. The CDR3 loop spans 15 amino acids. The CDR3: CASSQSTGGGTEAFF. In DNA form, the CDR3 reads TGTGCCAGCAGCCAAAGTACAGGGGGGGGCACTGAAGCTTTCTTT. The whole variable domain, remainder taken from reference TRBV3-1 and TRBJ1-1, is DTAVSQTPKYLVTQMGNDKSIKCEQNLGHDTMYWYKQDSKKFLKIMFSYNNKELIINETVPNRFSPKSPDKAHLNLHINSLELGDSAVYFCASSQSTGGGTEAFFGQGTRLTVV.

CDR3 protein: CASSLEQVSYEQYF. In nucleotides, the CDR3 is TGCGCCAGCAGCTTGGAACAGGTCTCCTACGAGCAGTACTTC. The chain is built from TRBV5-1 and TRBJ2-7, with a weak D call TRBD1 (5 bases). CDR3 length: 14 amino acids. Germline assignment: CDR1 SGHRS and CDR2 YFSETQ. V dropped 0 bases and J dropped 0 bases, with 7 bases sitting between them.

This chain uses TRBV28 with TRBJ2-3; weak D call: TRBD1 (5 bases). Germline-derived CDR1 and CDR2 are MDHEN and SYDVKM. CDR3 length equals 15 residues. Trimming cost V 7 bases and J 1 base, with 15 bases left between them. The DNA of the CDR3 is TGTGCCAGCACCTCGACAGTTCCTCGCACAGATACGCAGTATTTT. Protein: CASTSTVPRTDTQYF.

This clonotype was counted ten times or more. The chain is built from TRBV10-3 and TRBJ2-1; D is tentatively TRBD1 or TRBD2 (6 bases each). Trimming took off 7 bases at V and 2 bases at J, with 15 bases between the two ends. CDR3 length equals 15 residues. The germline V gene encodes CDR1 ENHRY and CDR2 SYGVKD. The CDR3 reads CAITDGGLTYNEQFF. The CDR3 bases are TGTGCCATCACTGACGGGGGCCTCACCTACAATGAGCAGTTCTTC.

This clonotype has just a few counts. V is TRBV29-1 and J is TRBJ1-1, with D uncertain. The CDR3 spans 14 residues. CDR1 and CDR2 from the germline V gene are SQVTM and ANQGSEA. Trimming removed 3 bases from V and 0 bases from J, with 11 bases in between. The DNA of the CDR3 is TGCAGCGTTGAGTTAAGTCCCATGAACACTGAAGCTTTCTTT. Protein: CSVELSPMNTEAFF. The full variable domain, rest sourced from reference TRBV29-1 and TRBJ1-1, is SAVISQKPSRDICQRGTSLTIQCQVDSQVTMMFWYRQQPGQSLTLIATANQGSEATYESGFVIDKFPISRPNLTFSTLTVSNMSPEDSSIYLCSVELSPMNTEAFFGQGTRLTVV.

This clonotype was detected only a few times. This chain joins TRBV28 and TRBJ2-5; TRBD2 agrees at 13 bases. The CDR3 has 17 residues. Unmatched junction bases numbered 6, after V lost 2 bases and J lost 3 bases. Per the germline V gene, CDR1 is MDHEN and CDR2 is SYDVKM. The CDR3 DNA reads as TGTGCCAGCAGTTTAACCGGGACTAGCGGGGTGGAAGAGACCCAGTACTTC. Translated, it gives CASSLTGTSGVEETQYF.

This clonotype came up a few times. The rearrangement joins TRBV3-1 to TRBJ2-7; D gene unclear. Trimming cost V 1 base and J 5 bases, with 9 bases left between them. CDR3 length: 13 amino acids. Germline CDR1 LGHDT, CDR2 YNNKEL (reference sequence). The CDR3 sequence: CASSQGSIDEQYF. DNA of the CDR3: TGTGCCAGCAGCCAAGGTAGTATCGACGAGCAGTACTTC.

V gene TRBV28 combines with J gene TRBJ2-7, with D possibly matching TRBD1 (6 bases). The V gene's germline CDR1 is MDHEN and CDR2 SYDVKM. The CDR3 has 14 amino acids. V lost 6 bases and J 1 base, leaving 13 bases between the germline ends. Written as DNA, the CDR3 is TGTGCCAGCAGGTTACGGGACATATCCTACGAGCAGTACTTC. Translation: CASRLRDISYEQYF.

The chain employs TRBV30 and TRBJ1-2; D not certain. CDR1 GTSNPN and CDR2 SVGIG come from the germline V gene (reference sequence). V gave up 1 base and J gave up 5 bases, with 5 bases separating them. CDR3 size: 11 residues. This CDR3 reads CAWSDVYGYTF. CDR3 in DNA: TGTGCCTGGAGTGACGTTTATGGCTACACCTTC.

The chain couples TRBV25-1 to TRBJ1-4, with D perhaps TRBD1 (5 bases). V shed 10 bases and J shed 5 bases, with 8 bases lying between them. Germline CDR1 is MGHDK and CDR2 is SYGVNS. The CDR3 length is 11 residues. CDR3 sequence reads: CATGFNEKLFF. CDR3 bases: TGTGCCACAGGGTTCAATGAAAAACTGTTTTTT. Looking up the rest from reference TRBV25-1 and TRBJ1-4 gives the full variable domain: EADIYQTPRYLVIGTGKKITLECSQTMGHDKMYWYQQDPGMELHLIHYSYGVNSTEKGDLSSESTVSRIRTEHFPLTLESARPSHTSQYLCATGFNEKLFFGSGTQLSVL.

Concerning this clonotype: A read error may account for a junction end that differs from germline. V and J are TRBV15 and TRBJ2-6; no clear D. The CDR3 is 14 residues long. The germline CDR1 and CDR2 sequences are LNHNV and YYDKDF (reference sequence). The chain's CDR3 is CATSGDHGANVLTF. CDR3 sequence (DNA): TGTGCCACCAGCGGAGACCATGGGGCCAACGTCCTGACTTTC.

This clonotype has only a few counts. This chain joins TRBV7-9 and TRBJ1-2; D is unresolved. CDR1 and CDR2 (germline): SEHNR, FQNEAQ (reference sequence). The CDR3 runs to 13 residues. Trimming left V 5 bases short and J 6 bases short, with 13 bases between. The CDR3 region has the DNA TGTGCCAGCAGCACGTCGGCCGCGGATGGCTACACCTTC. Translating it yields CASSTSAADGYTF.

The chain is built from TRBV20-1 and TRBJ2-5; 11 nucleotides line up with TRBD2. CDR1 is DFQATT, CDR2 SNEGSKA, per germline (reference sequence). J gave up 5 bases and V 0 bases, and 5 bases lay outside the gene matches. This CDR3 has 15 amino acids. The CDR3 here is CSARDRLAGWETQYF. Written as DNA, the CDR3 is TGCAGTGCTAGAGACCGACTAGCGGGGTGGGAGACCCAGTACTTC.

The chain links TRBV28 to TRBJ2-2, with TRBD2 matching over 14 bases. V lost 4 bases and J lost 6; bases outside the gene matches: 7. CDR3 length equals 17 residues. Per germline, CDR1 MDHEN and CDR2 SYDVKM. The CDR3 loop is CASSSGTSGSEAGELFF. CDR3 coding DNA: TGTGCCAGCAGTTCCGGGACTAGCGGGAGTGAGGCCGGGGAGCTGTTTTTT.

Only a few counts were recorded for this clonotype. The V gene is TRBV5-1, the J gene TRBJ2-3; no definite D call. The CDR3 has 13 residues. The V gene's germline CDR1 is SGHRS and CDR2 YFSETQ. Trimming removed 1 base at V and 5 bases at J, with 8 bases between. The CDR3 spells CASSLWSEDTQYF. CDR3 DNA sequence: TGCGCCAGCAGCTTGTGGAGCGAAGATACGCAGTATTTT.

The chain couples TRBV4-2 to TRBJ1-2; 7 bases line up with TRBD1. From germline, CDR1 is LGHNA and CDR2 YNFKEQ. V lost 2 bases, J lost 1 base, and 7 bases stayed unmatched. This CDR3 is 16 amino acids long. The CDR3 DNA reads TGTGCCAGCAGCCAACCGGGACAGACGTTTAACTATGGCTACACCTTC. It is translated as CASSQPGQTFNYGYTF.

This clonotype has just a few counts. The chain recombines TRBV5-1 with TRBJ2-7; 8 bases are shared with TRBD1. The CDR3 consists of 14 residues. Germline loops: CDR1 SGHRS, CDR2 YFSETQ. V was clipped by 1 base and J by 6 bases; unmatched bases: 6. CDR3 sequence: CASSLQDREAEQYF. CDR3 coding DNA: TGCGCCAGCAGCTTGCAGGACAGGGAGGCCGAGCAGTACTTC.

The chain has TRBV5-1 and TRBJ2-7; TRBD2 matches at 11 bases. This CDR3 spans 16 amino acids. Per the germline V gene, CDR1 is SGHRS and CDR2 is YFSETQ. With V trimmed by 2 bases and J by 1 base, 5 bases remained unmatched. CDR3 amino acids: CASSFSLAGGSYEQYF. DNA of the CDR3: TGCGCCAGCAGCTTTTCCCTAGCGGGGGGATCCTACGAGCAGTACTTC.

There are a few counts of this clonotype. V gene TRBV6-5 combines with J gene TRBJ2-3; 10 bases line up with TRBD2. V was pared by 7 bases and J by 7 bases, with 8 bases of the junction left unmatched. CDR3 length: 14 amino acids. Germline CDR1 and CDR2: MNHEY and SVGAGI. The CDR3 spells CASIAAGGQNTQYF. DNA for the CDR3: TGTGCCAGCATCGCAGCGGGGGGGCAAAATACGCAGTATTTT.

The chain couples TRBV6-5 to TRBJ2-3; 8 bases fit TRBD2. V lost 5 bases and J lost 4; bases outside the gene matches: 14. This CDR3 spans 17 amino acids. Germline V gene sequence: CDR1 MNHEY, CDR2 SVGAGI. The CDR3 nucleotides read TGTGCCAGCAGTAACCCCCGAGCGGGAGCTTCCGCAGATACGCAGTATTTT. Translating it yields CASSNPRAGASADTQYF.

The rearrangement uses TRBV4-1 and TRBJ2-7; D uncertain. The V gene lost 1 base and the J gene lost 1 base, with 14 bases spanning the gap. CDR1 is MGHRA and CDR2 is YSYEKL in the germline V gene. This CDR3 spans 16 amino acids. For the CDR3, the DNA is TGCGCCAGCAGCCAAGGAAGTGGCGTACCTTCCTACGAGCAGTACTTC. Translation: CASSQGSGVPSYEQYF.

The rearrangement links TRBV6-2 or TRBV6-3 to TRBJ2-1; perhaps D is TRBD1 or TRBD2 (5 bases each). From germline, CDR1 is MNHEY and CDR2 SVGEGT. With 5 bases removed from V and 5 bases from J, the gap between germline ends came to 19 bases. This CDR3 has 16 amino acids. The CDR3 nucleotides are TGTGCCAGCAGTCCACGAGGGGAGATGGGACACAATGAGCAGTTCTTC. It encodes CASSPRGEMGHNEQFF.